A selection of T cell receptor beta chains follows, all from one sample in a study of a mutant IDH1 vaccine in newly diagnosed glioma. Clones were read by immunoSEQ multiplex PCR, and TCRdb kept only the in-frame ones, dropping some. The sample lists 45,000 to 55,000 clones, around 80% occurring once. These TCRs are of unknown antigen specificity. Sequences were derived from PBMCs, sampled from a glioma patient whose treatment included an IDH1 peptide vaccine. The origin of the receptors is a woman aged 40 to 50 with glioma. Each CDR3 is given with its conserved first and last residue. A D gene is named only where the DNA matches it firmly. Clone size appears in some rows only: once, few, many, or a class for an expanded clone.

V gene: TRBV4-3
clone size: .
D gene: .
J gene: TRBJ2-7
CDR3 length: 14
CDR3 DNA: TGCGCCAGCAGCCAAGGCGGGGTCGGTTACGAGCAGTACTTC
CDR3 protein: CASSQGGVGYEQYF

V gene: TRBV5-1
clone size: once
D gene: .
J gene: TRBJ2-3
CDR3 length: 16
CDR3 DNA: TGCGCCAGCAGCTTGGGGGGGGGCCCTAGCACAGATACGCAGTATTTT
CDR3 protein: CASSLGGGPSTDTQYF

V gene: TRBV6-1
clone size: .
D gene: TRBD2
J gene: TRBJ2-3
CDR3 length: 12
CDR3 DNA: TGTGCCAGCAGCTTAGCGGGAGATACGCAGTATTTT
CDR3 protein: CASSLAGDTQYF

V gene: TRBV7-2
clone size: .
D gene: .
J gene: TRBJ2-3
CDR3 length: 15
CDR3 DNA: TGTGCCAGCAGCTTAGCGCCGGGATCCACAGATACGCAGTATTTT
CDR3 protein: CASSLAPGSTDTQYF

V gene: TRBV27
clone size: .
D gene: .
J gene: TRBJ1-6
CDR3 length: 16
CDR3 DNA: TGTGCCAGCAGTTACTACTTAGGGGCCGATAATTCACCCCTCCACTTT
CDR3 protein: CASSYYLGADNSPLHF

V gene: TRBV4-1
clone size: .
D gene: .
J gene: TRBJ1-4
CDR3 length: 13
CDR3 DNA: TGCGCCAGCAGCCAAGATAGTTATGGCAGTGCGTTTTTT
CDR3 protein: CASSQDSYGSAFF

V gene: TRBV5-4
clone size: .
D gene: TRBD1
J gene: TRBJ2-3
CDR3 length: 16
CDR3 DNA: TGTGCCAGCAGCTTGGGCGGACAGGGGGCAACAGATACGCAGTATTTT
CDR3 protein: CASSLGGQGATDTQYF

V gene: TRBV5-1
clone size: .
D gene: .
J gene: TRBJ1-4
CDR3 length: 14
CDR3 DNA: TGCGCCAGCAGCTTTACAGGGCAGGGTGAAAAACTGTTTTTT
CDR3 protein: CASSFTGQGEKLFF

V gene: TRBV19
clone size: .
D gene: .
J gene: TRBJ2-1
CDR3 length: 11
CDR3 DNA: TGTGCCTCCTCGGACTTCAATGAGCAGTTCTTC
CDR3 protein: CASSDFNEQFF

V gene: TRBV4-3
clone size: .
D gene: TRBD2
J gene: TRBJ2-1
CDR3 length: 16
CDR3 DNA: TGCGCCAGCAGCCAATTAAGCGGGGGGGCCTACAATGAGCAGTTCTTC
CDR3 protein: CASSQLSGGAYNEQFF

V gene: TRBV4-2
clone size: few
D gene: TRBD2
J gene: TRBJ2-1
CDR3 length: 15
CDR3 DNA: TGTGCCAGCAGCCTTAACCCTAGCGGGGCCCGTGAGCAGTTCTTC
CDR3 protein: CASSLNPSGAREQFF

V gene: TRBV30
clone size: .
D gene: .
J gene: TRBJ1-6
CDR3 length: 13
CDR3 DNA: TGTGCCTGGAACCCCGGGTATAATTCACCCCTCCACTTT
CDR3 protein: CAWNPGYNSPLHF

V gene: TRBV4-1
clone size: .
D gene: .
J gene: TRBJ2-7
CDR3 length: 16
CDR3 DNA: TGCGCCAGCAGCCAAGACGCGTCCGGGCGGAACTACGAGCAGTACTTC
CDR3 protein: CASSQDASGRNYEQYF

V gene: TRBV19
clone size: .
D gene: .
J gene: TRBJ1-2
CDR3 length: 13
CDR3 DNA: TGTGCCAGTAGTATTATGTTGGACCTCGGCTACACCTTC
CDR3 protein: CASSIMLDLGYTF

V gene: TRBV5-6
clone size: .
D gene: .
J gene: TRBJ2-1
CDR3 length: 15
CDR3 DNA: TGTGCCAGCAGCTCCCAGGGAGACTCCTACAATGAGCAGTTCTTC
CDR3 protein: CASSSQGDSYNEQFF

V gene: TRBV29-1
clone size: .
D gene: .
J gene: TRBJ2-4
CDR3 length: 15
CDR3 DNA: TGCAGCGTTGAAGCGGACCCGGGGCCACAAAACATTCAGTACTTC
CDR3 protein: CSVEADPGPQNIQYF

V gene: TRBV6-1
clone size: .
D gene: .
J gene: TRBJ2-1
CDR3 length: 15
CDR3 DNA: TGTGCCAGCGGAACTAGAGAGGGCTCCTACAATGAGCAGTTCTTC
CDR3 protein: CASGTREGSYNEQFF

V gene: TRBV9
clone size: .
D gene: TRBD2
J gene: TRBJ2-7
CDR3 length: 17
CDR3 DNA: TGTGCCAGCAGCGGGCTAGCGGGGGGAGGGAGCTCCTACGAGCAGTACTTC
CDR3 protein: CASSGLAGGGSSYEQYF

V gene: TRBV5-1
clone size: .
D gene: TRBD1
J gene: TRBJ2-1
CDR3 length: 15
CDR3 DNA: TGCGCCAGCAGCTTACGACAGGGGGTGGTTAATGAGCAGTTCTTC
CDR3 protein: CASSLRQGVVNEQFF

V gene: TRBV7-9
clone size: .
D gene: .
J gene: TRBJ2-7
CDR3 length: 16
CDR3 DNA: TGTGCCAGCAGCCACCAAACCTCGACAGGACACTACGAGCAGTACTTC
CDR3 protein: CASSHQTSTGHYEQYF

V gene: TRBV9
clone size: .
D gene: TRBD2
J gene: TRBJ2-5
CDR3 length: 17
CDR3 DNA: TGTGCCAGCAGCGTAGGGGATAGCGGGGGGGCCGCGGAGACCCAGTACTTC
CDR3 protein: CASSVGDSGGAAETQYF

V gene: TRBV7-9
clone size: .
D gene: .
J gene: TRBJ2-5
CDR3 length: 15
CDR3 DNA: TGTGCCAGCAGTTTAGAACAGTTCGAGGAAGGGGCCCAGTACTTC
CDR3 protein: CASSLEQFEEGAQYF

V gene: TRBV2
clone size: .
D gene: .
J gene: TRBJ1-2
CDR3 length: 14
CDR3 DNA: TGTGCCAGCAGTGAAGACAGGATAAAAGATGGCTACACCTTC
CDR3 protein: CASSEDRIKDGYTF

V gene: TRBV30
clone size: .
D gene: TRBD1
J gene: TRBJ1-2
CDR3 length: 13
CDR3 DNA: TGTGCCTGGAGCCGGGACAGGCCTTATGGCTACACCTTC
CDR3 protein: CAWSRDRPYGYTF